The T cell receptor beta chain described here comes from a study of radiotherapy plus CTLA-4 blockade in lung cancer. Overall study context: Objective responses occurred in around 18% of patients; 25% to 35% had disease control. Study observations and caveats: With interferon-beta, early dynamics of blood T cell clones were reported to best predict response. TCR clones from tumors expanded in blood after radiotherapy plus ipilimumab.

Some clones are missing from TCRdb's copy, which holds only in-frame ones; the method was immunoSEQ multiplex PCR. The repertoire holds tens of thousands of clones, with around 76% as singletons. Those patients who had chemo-refractory metastatic non-small-cell lung cancer were given focal radiation along with CTLA-4 blockade through ipilimumab. With regard to this clone: Its matching antigen is unknown.

The sequencing used peripheral blood, collected from a patient treated with radiotherapy plus ipilimumab. This receptor was obtained from a human donor with non-small cell lung cancer who had a complete response to radiotherapy plus ipilimumab.

The chain's CDR3 is CASSPRAGGANTEAFF. The CDR3 DNA sequence: TGTGCCAGCAGCCCTCGAGCGGGGGGCGCGAACACTGAAGCTTTCTTT. The J gene is TRBJ1-1, the V gene TRBV14, with D maybe TRBD1 (6 bases). The CDR3 is 16 amino acids. V lost 4 bases and J lost 1, with 16 bases in between. Germline-derived CDR1 and CDR2 are SGHDN and FVKESK.